This T cell receptor (beta chain) is from a study of cytomegalovirus exposure and HLA in healthy donors. The junction had 7 bases not matched to a gene; V was cut back by 1 base and J by 5 bases. Germline loops: CDR1 LGHNA, CDR2 YSLEER. The length of the CDR3 is 17 residues. General study points: Most subjects' HLA-A and HLA-B alleles were reportedly predicted from TCR beta sequences.

The PCR was carried out with 60 Vbeta primers and 13 Jbeta primers. Generated by immunoSEQ multiplex PCR, the TCRdb table keeps only in-frame clones and is missing some. The sample includes around 120,000 clones, about 80% of them seen just once. Turning to this clone: Its antigen is currently unknown.

This TCR derives from a woman aged 40 to 50 in good health and CMV-seronegative. Sequencing input: PBMCs. This sequence joins TRBV4-3 and TRBJ1-6; 8 bases match TRBD1. The DNA of the CDR3 is TGCGCCAGCAGCCAAGGACAGGGGCAGGGGGATAATTCACCCCTCCACTTT. The encoded protein is CASSQGQGQGDNSPLHF.